The entry that follows covers one T cell receptor beta chain sequence. The antigen is undetermined. The germline V gene encodes CDR1 SGHTA and CDR2 FQGNSA. Trimming removed 4 bases from V and 8 bases from J; junction bases left unmatched: 9. This CDR3 has 15 residues. These data are taken from a study of T cell responses to AZD1222 COVID-19 vaccine. Generated by immunoSEQ multiplex PCR, the TCRdb table keeps only in-frame clones and is missing some. The sample includes about 76,000 clones, 70% to 80% of them seen just once. Points from the study as a whole: Most donors were white British, females outnumbered males, and clonal diversity was possibly underestimated. The study found vaccine-associated CD4 TCRs spanning spike, dominant at 160-218 and 743-854. Reportedly, nearly half the spike-specific TCRs target unmutated variant regions.

The chain links TRBV7-2 to TRBJ1-4, with 8 positions matching TRBD1. The source of this sequence is an adult who received the MenACWY meningococcal vaccine as a control. The material sequenced was peripheral blood, taken 28 days after the second dose of the MenACWY control vaccine. CDR3 DNA: TGTGCCAGCAGCTACCAGACAGGGGTTAGAGAAAAACTGTTTTTT. Translation gives CASSYQTGVREKLFF. Full variable domain (outside the CDR3, taken from reference TRBV7-2 and TRBJ1-4): GAGVSQSPSNKVTEKGKDVELRCDPISGHTALYWYRQSLGQGLEFLIYFQGNSAPDKSGLPSDRFSAERTGGSVSTLTIQRTQQEDSAVYLCASSYQTGVREKLFFGSGTQLSVL.